Listed below are T cell receptor beta chains from one sample, sequenced in a study of cytomegalovirus exposure and HLA in healthy donors. Measured with immunoSEQ multiplex PCR; TCRdb has only the in-frame clones, and not every one. This table holds under 250,000 clones, around 81% found once. Sequencing was done on a sample of PBMCs. The receptors derive from a woman in her sixties or seventies in good health and CMV-seropositive. Each CDR3 is given with its conserved first and last residue. D genes are given only for firm matches. Size is omitted from some rows. Given values are once, few, many or a class for expanded clones.

size	D	J	V	DNA	CDR3
once	.	TRBJ2-3	TRBV18	TGTGCCAGCTCACCACGCGAAGTTGTTTTGCAGTATTTT	CASSPREVVLQYF
.	.	TRBJ1-1	TRBV5-1	TGCGCCAGCAGCTTTCAGGGGATGAACACTGAAGCTTTCTTT	CASSFQGMNTEAFF
.	TRBD2	TRBJ2-3	TRBV6-1	TGTGCCAGCAGTGATCTAGCGGAAGATATGCAGTATTTT	CASSDLAEDMQYF
.	.	TRBJ1-1	TRBV5-1	TGCGCCAGCAGCTTGAATCGGCAGGGGACGAACACTGAAGCTTTCTTT	CASSLNRQGTNTEAFF
once	.	TRBJ2-5	TRBV7-9	TGTGCCAGCAGAGGAAAGTACACGGTCAGGGAGTACTTC	CASRGKYTVREYF
.	.	TRBJ2-3	TRBV29-1	TGCAGCGTTGTAGCTAGACAGGCCACAGATACGCAGTATTTT	CSVVARQATDTQYF
.	.	TRBJ1-5	TRBV7-9	TGTTCCAGCAGCCGTGAAACAGGGAATCAGCCCCAGCATTTT	CSSSRETGNQPQHF
.	TRBD1	TRBJ2-4	TRBV4-1	TGCGCCAGCAGCCAAGGACAGGGGAGAAACATTCAGTACTTC	CASSQGQGRNIQYF
.	TRBD2	TRBJ2-7	TRBV11-2	TGTGCCAGCAGCCCGACTAGCGTATCCTACGAGCAGTACTTC	CASSPTSVSYEQYF
few	TRBD1	TRBJ2-1	TRBV18	TGTGCCAGCTCACCAGGGACAGGGGGCAATGAGCAGTTCTTC	CASSPGTGGNEQFF
.	.	TRBJ2-6	TRBV28	TGTGCCACCGAAACAGGGCCACCTGGGGCCAACGTCCTGACTTTC	CATETGPPGANVLTF
once	.	TRBJ2-5	TRBV5-1	TGCGCCAGCAGCTTGGCCGGACAGTCCCCTCAAGAGACCCAGTACTTC	CASSLAGQSPQETQYF
once	TRBD2	TRBJ2-5	TRBV7-6	TGTGCCAGCAGCCGTTTGGGATTAGCGGGAGAGACCCAGTACTTC	CASSRLGLAGETQYF
.	TRBD2	TRBJ2-3	TRBV6-6	TGTGCCAGCAGTTACATTAGCGGGACAGATACGCAGTATTTT	CASSYISGTDTQYF
.	.	TRBJ1-1	TRBV7-3	TGTGCCAGCAGCCAAACCTCGGTCACTGAAGCTTTCTTT	CASSQTSVTEAFF
.	.	TRBJ1-2	TRBV27	TGTGCCAGCAGTTTATCCCGGGGAGCGGGGGACTATGGCTACACCTTC	CASSLSRGAGDYGYTF
.	TRBD1	TRBJ1-1	TRBV6-1	TGTGCCAGCAGTAGTTTTGAGGGGGCACCCGGGTTCTTT	CASSSFEGAPGFF
.	.	TRBJ2-3	TRBV19	TGTGCCAGTAGTTATCGGGGGAGCACAGATACGCAGTATTTT	CASSYRGSTDTQYF
.	TRBD1	TRBJ1-3	TRBV6-5	TGTGCCAGCAGAGAAACAGGGGCTGGAAACACCATATATTTT	CASRETGAGNTIYF
.	TRBD1	TRBJ2-5	TRBV7-9	TGTTCCAGCAGCCGGCCAGGGGGTGGGTTGGAGACCCAGTACTTC	CSSSRPGGGLETQYF
.	TRBD2	TRBJ2-7	TRBV9	TGTGCCAGCAGCGTAGGTAGCGGGCCCTACGAGCAGTACTTC	CASSVGSGPYEQYF
few	TRBD2	TRBJ2-3	TRBV28	TGTGCCAGCAGTCGTGCCGGGACTAGCGGGCTCCGAGGGACGCAGTATTTT	CASSRAGTSGLRGTQYF
.	TRBD2	TRBJ2-7	TRBV7-9	TGTGCCAGCAGCCTTGGACTAGCGGAATACGAGCAGTACTTC	CASSLGLAEYEQYF
.	.	TRBJ1-4	TRBV5-4	TGTGCCAGCAGCTCGCGTCCTCTTGAAAAACTGTTTTTT	CASSSRPLEKLFF
once	TRBD1	TRBJ2-1	TRBV5-1	TGCGCCAGCAGCTTTACAGGGGGCGCGGGGGACCGCAATGAGCAGTTCTTC	CASSFTGGAGDRNEQFF
.	TRBD1	TRBJ2-5	TRBV5-1	TGCGCCAGCAGCCCTTTACAGGGGAACCAAGAGACCCAGTACTTC	CASSPLQGNQETQYF
.	TRBD2	TRBJ2-1	TRBV11-2	TGTGCCAGCAGCTCGTTCCGCGGGGGCTACAATGAGCAGTTCTTC	CASSSFRGGYNEQFF
.	TRBD2	TRBJ2-5	TRBV2	TGTGCCAGCAGTGAGGGGAGCGGGGCGGGGGAGACCCAGTACTTC	CASSEGSGAGETQYF
.	TRBD1	TRBJ2-1	TRBV18	TGTGCCAGCTCACCCCCCGGGACAGCGTACAATGAGCAGTTCTTC	CASSPPGTAYNEQFF
.	.	TRBJ1-5	TRBV6-6	TGTGCCAGCAGTCCTCGACTTAATCAGCCCCAGCATTTT	CASSPRLNQPQHF
.	.	TRBJ2-7	TRBV4-1	TGCGCCAGCAGCCAAGAGCAGGGGGGAGAGCAGTACTTC	CASSQEQGGEQYF
.	.	TRBJ2-1	TRBV6-1	TGTGCCAGCAGCCCCAACAGGGCGTCGTTACAGTTCTTC	CASSPNRASLQFF
few	.	TRBJ1-4	TRBV5-6	TGTGCCAGCAGCTCCCCACTGACTTCTAATGAAAAACTGTTTTTT	CASSSPLTSNEKLFF
.	.	TRBJ1-2	TRBV19	TGTGCCAGTAGTATCCAAAGGCAGGTCTATGGCTACACCTTC	CASSIQRQVYGYTF
.	TRBD1	TRBJ2-5	TRBV5-4	TGTGCCAGCAGCCCCAGGACAGGAGCAGAGACCCAGTACTTC	CASSPRTGAETQYF
.	TRBD1	TRBJ2-1	TRBV7-9	TGTGCCAGCAGCTTAGGCCCACAGGGGACCAATGAGCAGTTCTTC	CASSLGPQGTNEQFF
once	TRBD1	TRBJ1-2	TRBV28	TGTGCCAGCAGAGGGACAGCCTATGGCTACACCTTC	CASRGTAYGYTF
.	.	TRBJ2-3	TRBV4-1	TGCGCCAGCAGGCCAAGGGTAGGGGGAACGGATACGCAGTATTTT	CASRPRVGGTDTQYF
.	TRBD2	TRBJ2-2	TRBV9	TGTGCCAGCAGCTCCGGGACTAGCGGGAGCACCGGGGAGCTGTTTTTT	CASSSGTSGSTGELFF
.	.	TRBJ1-5	TRBV19	TGTGCCAGTATGCGGGCCAATAATCAGCCCCAGCATTTT	CASMRANNQPQHF
.	.	TRBJ2-1	TRBV7-3	TGTGCCAGCAGCCCGGGTCCCCAGTCTAATGAGCAGTTCTTC	CASSPGPQSNEQFF
.	.	TRBJ2-1	TRBV21-1	TGTGCCAGCAGCAAAGCGCCCAGCGGGAGGAATTACAATGAGCAGTTCTTC	CASSKAPSGRNYNEQFF
.	.	TRBJ2-5	TRBV7-9	TGTGCCAGCAGCTTACAGGTCCAAGAGACCCAGTACTTC	CASSLQVQETQYF
.	TRBD2	TRBJ2-3	TRBV5-1	TGCGCCAGCAGCTTGCCTGAGACTAGCGGAAGCACAGATACGCAGTATTTT	CASSLPETSGSTDTQYF
.	TRBD2	TRBJ2-7	TRBV7-9	TGTGCCAGCAGCTTAGGGGGACTAGCGGGTTACGAGCAGTACTTC	CASSLGGLAGYEQYF
.	TRBD1	TRBJ1-2	TRBV19	TGTGCCAGTAGTATAGCAGGGGGCTATGGCTACACCTTC	CASSIAGGYGYTF
.	.	TRBJ1-2	TRBV28	TGTGCCAGCAGTTTCGACTATGGCTACACCTTC	CASSFDYGYTF
.	TRBD1	TRBJ1-1	TRBV20-1	TGCAGTGCTAGACCACAGGGGGAAGCTTTCTTT	CSARPQGEAFF
few	TRBD1	TRBJ1-2	TRBV15	TGTGCCACCAGCAGAGGACAGGGGGATGGCTACACCTTC	CATSRGQGDGYTF
.	.	TRBJ2-5	TRBV18	TGTGCCAGCTCACCACAGAGCCAAGAGACCCAGTACTTC	CASSPQSQETQYF
.	TRBD2	TRBJ2-7	TRBV5-1	TGCGCCAGCAGCGCGGCGGGAGGCACCTACGAGCAGTACTTC	CASSAAGGTYEQYF
.	TRBD1	TRBJ1-1	TRBV18	TGTGCCAGCTCACCGGGACAGATGAACACTGAAGCTTTCTTT	CASSPGQMNTEAFF
.	TRBD1	TRBJ1-6	TRBV30	TGTGCCTGGAGTGGACAGGGAGACTCACCCCTCCACTTT	CAWSGQGDSPLHF
once	TRBD2	TRBJ2-1	TRBV7-9	TGTGCCAGCAGCCGGGGACTAGCGGGAGCGAACTCCTACAATGAGCAGTTCTTC	CASSRGLAGANSYNEQFF
.	TRBD2	TRBJ2-3	TRBV6-5	TGTGCCAGCAGTTTTACTAGCGGGAGTTCCCTTACGCAGTATTTT	CASSFTSGSSLTQYF
.	.	TRBJ2-1	TRBV29-1	TGCAGCGTTGAGACCCTGGGGAGCTCCTACAATGAGCAGTTCTTC	CSVETLGSSYNEQFF
few	.	TRBJ1-1	TRBV7-9	TGTTCCAGCAGCCAAATCAGCACTGAAGCTTTCTTT	CSSSQISTEAFF
.	.	TRBJ2-3	TRBV5-6	TGTGCCAGCAGCTTGGCCCCAGGGATCACAGATACGCAGTATTTT	CASSLAPGITDTQYF